This entry lists 15 T cell receptor beta chains sequenced from one sample in a study of cytomegalovirus exposure and HLA in healthy donors. Primers included in the PCR were 60 Vbeta and 13 Jbeta primers. Clones were sequenced by immunoSEQ multiplex PCR, and TCRdb holds only the in-frame ones, with some missing. The sample includes 65,000 to 75,000 clones, around 74% seen only once; the top ten take approximately 10%. Sequencing was performed on PBMCs. These TCRs come from a woman aged 55-75 years in good health and CMV-seropositive.

The chain is built from TRBV18 and TRBJ1-4; D not resolved. CDR3 size: 13 residues. The V end was cut by 4 bases, the J end by 8 bases, with 11 bases between. CDR1 and CDR2 from the germline V gene are KGHSH and LQKENI. The CDR3 protein is CASSRGLEEKLFF. CDR3 bases: TGTGCCAGCTCACGAGGGTTGGAAGAAAAACTGTTTTTT.

The rearrangement links TRBV7-9 to TRBJ1-4, with no clear D. The CDR3 is made up of 14 amino acids. V lost 4 bases to trimming and J lost 4 bases, with 10 bases between them. Per the germline V gene, CDR1 is SEHNR and CDR2 is FQNEAQ (reference sequence). Written as DNA, the CDR3 is TGTGCCAGCAGCTCCGGGGTCCTTAATGAAAAACTGTTTTTT. This translates into CASSSGVLNEKLFF. The whole variable domain, filled in from reference TRBV7-9 and TRBJ1-4, reads DTGVSQNPRHKITKRGQNVTFRCDPISEHNRLYWYRQTLGQGPEFLTYFQNEAQLEKSRLLSDRFSAERPKGSFSTLEIQRTEQGDSAMYLCASSSGVLNEKLFFGSGTQLSVL.

The genes are TRBV5-1 and TRBJ2-1; 8 positions agree with TRBD2. The CDR3 covers 15 residues. The V gene end was trimmed by 5 bases and the J gene end by 0 bases; junction bases not matched to a gene: 4. The V gene's germline CDR1 is SGHRS and CDR2 YFSETQ. CDR3 loop: CASSSGASSYNEQFF. The CDR3 region has the DNA TGCGCCAGCAGTAGCGGGGCTAGCTCCTACAATGAGCAGTTCTTC.

This clone was found once. The genes are TRBV2 and TRBJ2-7; D remains ambiguous. Trimming pared 1 base from V and 4 bases from J, leaving 5 bases between. Germline CDR1 and CDR2: SNHLY and FYNNEI. The CDR3 is 12 amino acids. CDR3 region: CASSEGRYEQYF. In nucleotides, the CDR3 is TGTGCCAGCAGTGAAGGCCGGTACGAGCAGTACTTC.

Remarks on this clone: The germline gene is not matched at one end of the junction; a read error may be the cause. The chain couples TRBV5-4 to TRBJ1-2; no reliable D call. This CDR3 is built from 10 residues. Per the germline V gene, CDR1 is SGHNT and CDR2 is YYREEE (reference sequence). CDR3 sequence: CASSFPDRHF. DNA for the CDR3: TGTGCCAGCAGCTTTCCAGATCGACACTTC.

This rearrangement joins TRBV7-2 to TRBJ1-4; D gene unclear. This CDR3 has 14 amino acids. V dropped 2 bases and J dropped 7 bases, with 11 bases sitting between them. The germline V gene encodes CDR1 SGHTA and CDR2 FQGNSA. As DNA, the CDR3 is TGTGCCAGCAGCTTACGAGGAATAGGTGAAAAACTGTTTTTT. Amino acids: CASSLRGIGEKLFF. Full variable domain (rest looked up from reference TRBV7-2 and TRBJ1-4): GAGVSQSPSNKVTEKGKDVELRCDPISGHTALYWYRQSLGQGLEFLIYFQGNSAPDKSGLPSDRFSAERTGGSVSTLTIQRTQQEDSAVYLCASSLRGIGEKLFFGSGTQLSVL.

This clone appeared a single time. The chain links TRBV27 to TRBJ1-2; no firm D call. The germline V and J ends were trimmed by 1 base and 8 bases, with 17 bases remaining between them. The CDR3 sequence is 15 residues long. Germline V lookup: CDR1 MNHEY, CDR2 SMNVEV (reference sequence). CDR3 nucleotide sequence: TGTGCCAGCAGTTTATTGTCCGGGGAGCCGAGGGGCTACACCTTC. It specifies CASSLLSGEPRGYTF.

The chain has TRBV6-6 and TRBJ1-5, with 7 bases that match TRBD1. The V and J ends lost 6 bases and 3 bases, in that order; junction bases with no gene match: 11. This CDR3 spans 16 amino acids. Per germline, CDR1 MNHNY and CDR2 SVGAGI (reference sequence). DNA of the CDR3: TGTGCCAGCAGAGATTCCGGGACAGCGGCCAATCAGCCCCAGCATTTT. Translating it yields CASRDSGTAANQPQHF.

The chain combines TRBV9 with TRBJ2-3; D is undetermined. The germline V gene has CDR1 SGDLS and CDR2 YYNGEE. Trimming pared 1 base from V and 4 bases from J, leaving 4 bases between. CDR3 length: 12 amino acids. The CDR3 DNA is TGTGCCAGCAGCGTAAGCCCAGATACGCAGTATTTT. Protein: CASSVSPDTQYF.

This clone was found a few times. The chain joins TRBV6-5 to TRBJ1-1, with D perhaps matching TRBD1 (5 bases). V lost 0 bases and J 3 bases, leaving 11 bases between the germline ends. The CDR3 totals 15 residues. Germline lookup yields CDR1 MNHEY and CDR2 SVGAGI. This CDR3 reads CASSYSSQGYTEAFF. The CDR3 nucleotides are TGTGCCAGCAGTTACTCCTCCCAGGGTTACACTGAAGCTTTCTTT.

The V and J genes are TRBV11-3 and TRBJ2-2; D remains unclear. V shed 3 bases and J shed 1 base, with 9 bases lying between them. This CDR3 spans 15 amino acids. The germline gives CDR1 SGHNT, CDR2 YENEEA. In DNA, the CDR3 is TGTGCCAGCAGCTTTGGTAGTTTGAACACCGGGGAGCTGTTTTTT. Translated, it gives CASSFGSLNTGELFF.

The chain is built from TRBV7-8 and TRBJ1-5; TRBD1 is a possible D gene (5 bases). Germline loops: CDR1 SGHVS, CDR2 FQNEAQ. The CDR3 contains 15 residues. Trimming cost V 0 bases and J 3 bases, with 9 bases left between them. CDR3 DNA: TGTGCCAGCAGCTTAGCGGTCGGACACAATCAGCCCCAGCATTTT. Translating it yields CASSLAVGHNQPQHF.

This clone has a single count. This chain joins TRBV11-2 and TRBJ1-2, with 7 positions matching TRBD1. Germline V gene data show CDR1 as SGHAT and CDR2 as FQNNGV. The CDR3 contains 12 residues. The junction had 5 bases not matched to a gene; V was cut back by 5 bases and J by 8 bases. For the CDR3, the DNA is TGTGCCAGCAGCCCGACAGGGTACGGCTACACCTTC. This codes for CASSPTGYGYTF.

The chain joins TRBV2 to TRBJ1-2; 9 positions agree with TRBD1. Looked up from germline, CDR1 is SNHLY and CDR2 is FYNNEI. CDR3 length: 13 residues. Unmatched junction bases numbered 7, after V lost 6 bases and J lost 8 bases. The CDR3 region has the DNA TGTGCCAGCAGGGCCGGGACAGGGTTAGGCTACACCTTC. Protein sequence: CASRAGTGLGYTF. Complete variable domain (other parts from reference TRBV2 and TRBJ1-2): EPEVTQTPSHQVTQMGQEVILRCVPISNHLYFYWYRQILGQKVEFLVSFYNNEISEKSEIFDDQFSVERPDGSNFTLKIRSTKLEDSAMYFCASRAGTGLGYTFGSGTRLTVV.

The chain recombines TRBV4-1 with TRBJ1-5, with a weak D call TRBD1 (6 bases). CDR3 size: 16 residues. CDR1 and CDR2 from the germline V gene are MGHRA and YSYEKL. V was trimmed by 2 bases and J by 3 bases, leaving 14 bases between them. In DNA form, the CDR3 reads TGCGCCAGCAGCCAATACACCGGGACACTCAATCAGCCCCAGCATTTT. As protein: CASSQYTGTLNQPQHF.